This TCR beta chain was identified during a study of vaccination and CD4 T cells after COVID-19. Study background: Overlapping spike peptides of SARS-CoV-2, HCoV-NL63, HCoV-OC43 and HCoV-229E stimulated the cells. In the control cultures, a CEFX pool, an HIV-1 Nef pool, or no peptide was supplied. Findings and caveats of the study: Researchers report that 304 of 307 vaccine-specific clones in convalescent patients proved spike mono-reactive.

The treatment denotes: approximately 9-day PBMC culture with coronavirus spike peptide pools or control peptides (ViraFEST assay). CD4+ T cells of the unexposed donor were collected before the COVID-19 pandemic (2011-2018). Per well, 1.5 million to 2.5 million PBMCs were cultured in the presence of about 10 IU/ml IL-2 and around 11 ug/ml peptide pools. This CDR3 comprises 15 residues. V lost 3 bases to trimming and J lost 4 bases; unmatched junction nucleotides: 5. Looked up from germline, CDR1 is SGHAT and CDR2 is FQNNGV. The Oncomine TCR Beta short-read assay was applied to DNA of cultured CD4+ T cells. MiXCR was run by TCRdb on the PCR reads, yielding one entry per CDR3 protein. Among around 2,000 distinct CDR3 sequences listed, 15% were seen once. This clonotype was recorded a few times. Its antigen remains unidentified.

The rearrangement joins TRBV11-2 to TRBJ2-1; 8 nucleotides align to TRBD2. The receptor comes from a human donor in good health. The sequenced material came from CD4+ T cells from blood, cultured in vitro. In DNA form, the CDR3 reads TGTGCCAGCAGCTTTACTAGCGGAACATACAATGAGCAGTTCTTC. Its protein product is CASSFTSGTYNEQFF.